This paragraph reports one T cell receptor (beta chain). It lacks a known antigen. Per-nucleotide qualities are absent, and no much larger clonotype sits a single base away. This sample was included in a study of blood T cell repertoires in COVID-19 (dated by TCRdb to between 2020 and 2021). Turning to the overall study: Samples covering the acute and convalescent phases of COVID-19 were provided by collaborators in the United States, Italy and Spain. The samples were drawn from two sources: the first 160 participants of the ongoing ImmuneRACE study, and over 950 subjects contributed by 6 global collaborators. A freely available public database, intended as a resource for researchers studying the immune response to SARS-CoV-2, is where the repertoires were released. The sample metadata nearly always contained a de-identified subject ID, COVID-19 status, age in years and sex. Where HLA class I and class II types were available, the types were taken from metadata supplied by the sample provider, not from assay-based typing. The material from the prospective study consisted of cDNA or gDNA derived from T cells, B-cell-depleted T cells, or PBMCs. Deeply sampled blood TCRbeta repertoires from subjects exposed to, actively infected with, or recovered from COVID-19 were included in the dataset. Here is what the overall study found, with its caveats: The amount of clinical and demographic metadata varied by source and participant and was provided uncurated.

Collaborating institutions collected whole blood in K2EDTA tubes following their own protocols. For TCRbeta analysis, collaborator samples were shipped as frozen whole blood, as isolated PBMCs, or as DNA extracted from either sample type. TCRbeta CDR3 regions were amplified from genomic DNA using the immunoSEQ Assay, a bias-controlled multiplex PCR. The paper's data handling went like this. The number of nucleated cells in each sample was estimated by amplification of reference gene primers within the assay. Sequence reads were collapsed and filtered to measure the absolute abundance of every unique TCRbeta CDR3 rearrangement. For each sample, productive Simpson clonality was calculated by taking the square root of Simpson's diversity index across productive rearrangements. What TCRdb holds here is the immuneACCESS table cut down to in-frame rearrangements. Part of the clones is not present; checked against another copy, under half of the missing clones reflect an unresolved V gene, and the others are unexplained. From that table come the V and J calls and clone size; the DNA was used to work out D and trimming. In all, the sample holds over 100,000 clones, and around 86% of those were seen once. The ten largest clonotypes hold approximately 11% of the sample.

In the germline V gene, CDR1 corresponds to MRHNA and CDR2 to SNTAGT. The CDR3 has 20 amino acids, counting the end cysteine and phenylalanine. Just CDR3 DNA is preserved here, 60 bases in frame from base 1. V and J are trimmed by 2 bases and 4 bases, and the gene matches miss 20 bases of the junction. The sequence derives from a man at least 80 years old with acute or convalescent COVID-19. The sequence links TRBV6-4 to TRBJ1-1; the central 9 bases match TRBD1. Sequencing used peripheral blood. The CDR3 protein sequence reads: CASSDGKKGRDREMSTEAFF. The DNA reads TGTGCCAGCAGTGACGGAAAAAAAGGCCGGGACAGGGAGATGAGCACTGAAGCTTTCTTT.